The 23 T cell receptor beta chains below all came from one sample that was sequenced in a study of T cells after posttransplantation cyclophosphamide. The repertoire was sequenced with immunoSEQ multiplex PCR; TCRdb's copy has only in-frame clones and lacks some. The table lists around 35,000 clones, with no singletons. Material for sequencing was PBMCs. Receptor source: a girl aged 10 to 17 in good health, CMV-negative, and a related stem cell transplant donor.

There are a few counts of this clone. The chain links TRBV11-2 to TRBJ2-6; possible D gene TRBD2, 5 bases. The CDR3 runs to 15 residues. Germline CDR1 and CDR2: SGHAT and FQNNGV. The V and J ends lost 7 bases and 0 bases respectively, with 10 bases between them. CDR3 in DNA: TGTGCCAGCACCGTGCGGGCCTCTGGGGCCAACGTCCTGACTTTC. As protein: CASTVRASGANVLTF.

There are a few counts of this clone. The chain joins TRBV11-2 to TRBJ2-1; 8 positions agree with TRBD2. The V gene end was trimmed by 5 bases and the J gene end by 8 bases; junction bases not matched to a gene: 2. This CDR3 contains 12 residues. Germline lookup yields CDR1 SGHAT and CDR2 FQNNGV. The CDR3 region is CASSPRGDEQFF. For the CDR3, the DNA is TGTGCCAGCAGCCCGCGGGGGGATGAGCAGTTCTTC. Combining the CDR3 with reference TRBV11-2 and TRBJ2-1 gives the whole variable domain EAGVAQSPRYKIIEKRQSVAFWCNPISGHATLYWYQQILGQGPKLLIQFQNNGVVDDSQLPKDRFSAERLKGVDSTLKIQPAKLEDSAVYLCASSPRGDEQFFGPGTRLTVL.

This clone was recorded many times. The chain carries TRBV28 and TRBJ1-2; 7 bases line up with TRBD1. This CDR3 spans 14 amino acids. The germline V gene encodes CDR1 MDHEN and CDR2 SYDVKM. The J segment lost 4 bases and the V segment lost 4 bases, leaving 6 bases of the junction unmatched. The CDR3 DNA follows: TGTGCCAGCAGTTCACAGGGGTCGGCCTATGGCTACACCTTC. This codes for CASSSQGSAYGYTF.

This clone was recorded a few times. This chain connects TRBV5-1 to TRBJ1-1; 8 positions match TRBD1. The trim removed 4 bases at V and 6 bases at J, leaving 11 bases unmatched. Germline V lookup: CDR1 SGHRS, CDR2 YFSETQ. CDR3 length: 15 amino acids. The CDR3 bases are TGCGCCAGCAGCCCCAGGACAGGGACCGGTGCTGAAGCTTTCTTT. It specifies CASSPRTGTGAEAFF.

This clone was detected a few times. CDR3 amino acids: CASTYSRTQYF. The DNA of the CDR3 is TGTGCCAGCACGTACTCCCGGACCCAGTACTTC. The rearrangement joins TRBV6-9 to TRBJ2-5; no clear D. The germline V gene encodes CDR1 MNHGY and CDR2 SVAAGI. This CDR3 has 11 residues. V dropped 7 bases and J dropped 7 bases, with 10 bases sitting between them.

This clone was recorded many times. This chain links TRBV10-3 with TRBJ1-3; D call uncertain. Germline V CDR1 and CDR2: ENHRY, SYGVKD. The length of the CDR3 is 14 residues. V dropped 3 bases and J dropped 0 bases, with 6 bases sitting between them. CDR3 coding DNA: TGTGCCATCAGTGATCGAGGCTCTGGAAACACCATATATTTT. Translating it yields CAISDRGSGNTIYF.

The chain couples TRBV25-1 to TRBJ2-2; TRBD1 is a possible D gene (5 bases). The CDR3 extends over 14 amino acids. The germline V and J ends were trimmed by 6 bases and 1 base, with 9 bases remaining between them. Germline CDR1 reads MGHDK; CDR2 reads SYGVNS. CDR3 amino acids: CASRRRGNTGELFF. In DNA, the CDR3 is TGTGCCAGCAGAAGAAGGGGGAACACCGGGGAGCTGTTTTTT. Variable domain in full (rest from reference TRBV25-1 and TRBJ2-2): EADIYQTPRYLVIGTGKKITLECSQTMGHDKMYWYQQDPGMELHLIHYSYGVNSTEKGDLSSESTVSRIRTEHFPLTLESARPSHTSQYLCASRRRGNTGELFFGEGSRLTVL.

A few counts support this clone. This chain links TRBV28 with TRBJ1-6; D is perhaps TRBD1 (5 bases). Germline V lookup: CDR1 MDHEN, CDR2 SYDVKM. With 4 bases removed from V and 8 bases from J, the gap between germline ends came to 12 bases. This CDR3 spans 14 amino acids. CDR3 sequence: CASSSDIGDSPLHF. DNA for the CDR3: TGTGCCAGCAGTTCGGACATCGGAGATTCACCCCTCCACTTT. Together with reference TRBV28 and TRBJ1-6, the CDR3 gives the full variable domain: DVKVTQSSRYLVKRTGEKVFLECVQDMDHENMFWYRQDPGLGLRLIYFSYDVKMKEKGDIPEGYSVSREKKERFSLILESASTNQTSMYLCASSSDIGDSPLHFGNGTRLTVT.

This clone was seen at least ten times. The chain combines TRBV5-4 with TRBJ1-6; D might be TRBD1 (5 bases). This CDR3 spans 14 amino acids. Deletions cut 3 bases from V and 6 bases from J, with 10 bases between. Germline-derived CDR1 and CDR2 are SGHNT and YYREEE (reference sequence). This chain's CDR3 is CASSSPDINSPLHF. The CDR3 DNA is TGTGCCAGCAGCTCCCCGGACATTAATTCACCCCTCCACTTT.

The chain combines TRBV29-1 with TRBJ2-4; D gene ambiguous. V lost 3 bases and J 1 base, leaving 4 bases between the germline ends. The germline V gene encodes CDR1 SQVTM and CDR2 ANQGSEA. The CDR3 contains 12 residues. Written as DNA, the CDR3 is TGCAGCGTTGACAGGGCCAAAAACATTCAGTACTTC. It is translated as CSVDRAKNIQYF.

The genes are TRBV9 and TRBJ2-5, with 10 bases that match TRBD2. Germline-derived CDR1 and CDR2 are SGDLS and YYNGEE. The V segment lost 3 bases and the J segment 1 base; nucleotides outside the gene matches: 9. CDR3 size: 17 residues. The CDR3 reads CASSAHRTSGLQETQYF. The CDR3 nucleotides are TGTGCCAGCAGCGCGCACCGGACTAGCGGACTCCAAGAGACCCAGTACTTC.

The rearrangement links TRBV6-5 to TRBJ2-3; TRBD2 aligns across 10 bases. Looked up from germline, CDR1 is MNHEY and CDR2 is SVGAGI. The CDR3 has 16 amino acids. The V and J ends lost 0 bases and 4 bases, in that order; junction bases with no gene match: 4. CDR3 loop: CASSYSASGGSDTQYF. CDR3 coding DNA: TGTGCCAGCAGTTACTCGGCTAGCGGGGGATCAGATACGCAGTATTTT.

The rearrangement joins TRBV6-6 to TRBJ2-3; possibly TRBD1 for D (6 bases). This CDR3 has 16 amino acids. The germline V gene encodes CDR1 MNHNY and CDR2 SVGAGI (reference sequence). The ends were cut back, 0 bases at V and 3 bases at J, with 13 bases in the middle. CDR3 sequence: CASSYSTRTATDTQYF. The CDR3, as DNA: TGTGCCAGCAGTTACTCGACCAGGACAGCAACAGATACGCAGTATTTT.

This clone was counted many times. The genes are TRBV11-2 and TRBJ1-2; D remains ambiguous. The CDR3 is 16 amino acids. Germline loops: CDR1 SGHAT, CDR2 FQNNGV. V lost 1 base and J lost 6, with 18 bases in between. CDR3 in DNA: TGTGCCAGCAGCTTAGCCCGCGTCTCCCCGGGGAATGGCTACACCTTC. It encodes CASSLARVSPGNGYTF. Supplemented by reference TRBV11-2 and TRBJ1-2, the full variable domain reads EAGVAQSPRYKIIEKRQSVAFWCNPISGHATLYWYQQILGQGPKLLIQFQNNGVVDDSQLPKDRFSAERLKGVDSTLKIQPAKLEDSAVYLCASSLARVSPGNGYTFGSGTRLTVV.

This clone was seen a few times. The rearrangement joins TRBV9 to TRBJ2-1; TRBD2 might be the D (5 bases). The length of the CDR3 is 14 residues. Germline V lookup: CDR1 SGDLS, CDR2 YYNGEE. Trimming took 0 bases from V and 1 from J, leaving 5 bases between them. CDR3 amino acids: CASSVAGSYNEQFF. In DNA, the CDR3 is TGTGCCAGCAGCGTAGCGGGATCCTACAATGAGCAGTTCTTC.

This clone was detected ten times or more. The chain links TRBV6-5 to TRBJ1-1; possibly TRBD1 for D (6 bases). The V gene lost 6 bases and the J gene lost 12 bases, with 17 bases spanning the gap. The V gene's germline CDR1 is MNHEY and CDR2 SVGAGI. The CDR3 covers 12 residues. Here the CDR3 reads CASRTPGTSPFF. As DNA, the CDR3 is TGTGCCAGCAGGACTCCCGGGACATCTCCTTTCTTT.

This clone was recorded a few times. CDR3 bases: TGCGCCAGCAGCTTGGCCTTAGCGGGGGGACGTACCCACGAGCAGTACTTC. It yields the protein CASSLALAGGRTHEQYF. The chain carries TRBV5-1 and TRBJ2-5; 10 bases align to TRBD2. Near its end, the DNA agrees better with TRBJ2-7, so the J call may be wrong. The CDR3 totals 17 residues. Germline values: CDR1 SGHRS, CDR2 YFSETQ.

This clone was counted ten times or more. The chain couples TRBV30 to TRBJ1-1, with 9 positions matching TRBD1. V was clipped by 3 bases and J by 4 bases; unmatched bases: 6. CDR1 is GTSNPN, CDR2 SVGIG, per germline (reference sequence). The CDR3 has 14 amino acids. The CDR3 region is CAWRPRQGGTEAFF. The CDR3 region has the DNA TGTGCCTGGAGGCCCCGACAGGGGGGCACTGAAGCTTTCTTT.

The V call is TRBV9, the J call TRBJ2-2; D might be TRBD1 (6 bases). Germline CDR1 is SGDLS and CDR2 is YYNGEE. The CDR3 sequence is 16 residues long. Trimming cost V 4 bases and J 0 bases, with 13 bases left between them. The CDR3 reads CASSPPTGTNTGELFF. DNA of the CDR3: TGTGCCAGCAGCCCTCCTACAGGGACGAACACCGGGGAGCTGTTTTTT. The whole variable domain, filled in from reference TRBV9 and TRBJ2-2, reads DSGVTQTPKHLITATGQRVTLRCSPRSGDLSVYWYQQSLDQGLQFLIQYYNGEERAKGNILERFSAQQFPDLHSELNLSSLELGDSALYFCASSPPTGTNTGELFFGEGSRLTVL.

This clone was observed many times. The chain uses TRBV5-6 and TRBJ2-1, with 9 bases aligning to TRBD2. V shed 0 bases, J shed 0 bases, and the junction held 4 bases outside the gene matches. The CDR3 contains 17 residues. Germline lookup yields CDR1 SGHDT and CDR2 YYEEEE. The CDR3 DNA is TGTGCCAGCAGCTTGGGACTAGCGGAAAGCTCCTACAATGAGCAGTTCTTC. It is translated as CASSLGLAESSYNEQFF.

In its sample, this clone was seen many times. The rearrangement links TRBV27 to TRBJ2-3, with a tentative D call TRBD2 (5 bases). Trimming removed 6 bases at V and 0 bases at J, with 16 bases between. The V gene's germline CDR1 is MNHEY and CDR2 SMNVEV (reference sequence). The CDR3 has 16 amino acids. As DNA, the CDR3 is TGTGCCAGCAGCCCCATTATTAGAGGGAGCACAGATACGCAGTATTTT. This gives the protein CASSPIIRGSTDTQYF.

The chain couples TRBV4-3 to TRBJ1-2, with D perhaps matching TRBD1 (6 bases). CDR3 length: 15 residues. Per germline, CDR1 LGHNA and CDR2 YSLEER. The V and J ends lost 3 bases and 8 bases respectively, with 19 bases between them. For the CDR3, the DNA is TGCGCCAGCAGCCAGGGGGCCGGTAGGGTTATGGGCTACACCTTC. It yields the protein CASSQGAGRVMGYTF.

V gene TRBV7-9 combines with J gene TRBJ2-5; a possible D gene is TRBD2 (7 bases). This CDR3 contains 15 residues. The germline CDR1 and CDR2 sequences are SEHNR and FQNEAQ (reference sequence). V was clipped by 1 base and J by 4 bases, with 13 bases between them. The CDR3 spells CASSLGAGAGETQYF. The CDR3 nucleotides are TGTGCCAGCAGCTTAGGGGCGGGGGCAGGAGAGACCCAGTACTTC.